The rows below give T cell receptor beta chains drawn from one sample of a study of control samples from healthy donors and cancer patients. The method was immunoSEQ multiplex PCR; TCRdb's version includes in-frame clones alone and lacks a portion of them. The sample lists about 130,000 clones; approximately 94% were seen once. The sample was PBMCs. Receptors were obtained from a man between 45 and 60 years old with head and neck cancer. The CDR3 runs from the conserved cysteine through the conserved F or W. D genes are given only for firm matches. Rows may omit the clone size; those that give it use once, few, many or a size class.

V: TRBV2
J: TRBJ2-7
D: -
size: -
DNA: TGTGCCAGCCTCCCGGGGGCGGGGTCCATCGAGCAGTACTTC
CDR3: CASLPGAGSIEQYF

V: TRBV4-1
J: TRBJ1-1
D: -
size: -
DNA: TGCGCCAGCAGCCTGGAACCTCAGAACACTGAAGCTTTCTTT
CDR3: CASSLEPQNTEAFF

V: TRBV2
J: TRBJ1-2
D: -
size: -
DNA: TGTGCCAGCAGTGAGGACGGGCCTTTCTATGGCTACACCTTC
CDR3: CASSEDGPFYGYTF

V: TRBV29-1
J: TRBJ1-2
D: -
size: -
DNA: TGCAGCGTTGAAGCTCTGCGTAACTATGGCTACACCTTC
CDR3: CSVEALRNYGYTF

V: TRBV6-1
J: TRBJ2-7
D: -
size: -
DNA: TGTGCCAGCAGTGAATCCTTTTGGGGCTCCTACGAGCAGTACTTC
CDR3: CASSESFWGSYEQYF

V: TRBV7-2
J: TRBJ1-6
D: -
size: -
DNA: TGTGCCAGCAGCTTAGGGGGTTCACCCCTCCACTTT
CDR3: CASSLGGSPLHF

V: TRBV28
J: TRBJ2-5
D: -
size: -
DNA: TGTGCCAGCAGTAATTATCAAGAGACCCAGTACTTC
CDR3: CASSNYQETQYF

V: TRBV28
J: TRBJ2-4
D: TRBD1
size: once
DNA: TGTGCCAGCAGTGTTGGGACAGGGGGCGTGAACATTCAGTACTTC
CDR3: CASSVGTGGVNIQYF

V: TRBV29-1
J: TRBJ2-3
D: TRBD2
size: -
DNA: TGCAGCGTCAGGGACTACTTCACCACAGATACGCAGTATTTT
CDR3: CSVRDYFTTDTQYF

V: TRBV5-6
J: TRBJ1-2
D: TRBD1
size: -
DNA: TGTGCCAGCAGCTTGGCAGGACAGGGAAATGGCTACACCTTC
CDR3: CASSLAGQGNGYTF

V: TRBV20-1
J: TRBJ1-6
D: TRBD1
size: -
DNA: TGCAGTGCGAGTCGGACAGGAAGGGGCTCACCCCTCCACTTT
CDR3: CSASRTGRGSPLHF

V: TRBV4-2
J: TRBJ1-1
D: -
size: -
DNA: TGTGCCAGCAGCCAAGATATGGGGGCCCCGGGTCGGGCTTTCTTT
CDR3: CASSQDMGAPGRAFF